The T cell receptor beta chain described here comes from a study of cytomegalovirus exposure and HLA in healthy donors. Whole-study findings and limits: A reported reduction in N-insertions relative to the approximately 640-donor mean was seen in an Asian-associated ancestry cluster in a later analysis. Later work found that TCR association rates differed between HLA loci; DRB1 had the most and HLA-C the fewest. Analyzed later, most CMV-associated TCR beta chains appeared HLA-restricted. Follow-up analysis seemed to connect common viral pathogens with several of the most significant clusters identified.

This CDR3 has 14 residues. The germline CDR1 and CDR2 sequences are SGHTA and FQGNSA. Trimming removed 5 bases at V and 6 bases at J, with 15 bases between. Both 60 Vbeta primers and 13 Jbeta primers went into the PCR. Generated by immunoSEQ multiplex PCR, the TCRdb table keeps only in-frame clones and is missing some. Of some 89,000 clones in the sample, about three quarters are singletons; the top ten hold 8% to 10%. Of note for this clone: Its antigen is not known.

Sequenced: PBMCs. The chain is built from TRBV7-2 and TRBJ2-3; a possible D gene is TRBD2 (5 bases). The receptor comes from a man between 60 and 75 years old in good health and CMV-seronegative. The CDR3 is CASSRLASSDTQYF. DNA for the CDR3: TGTGCCAGCAGCCGCCTGGCTAGCAGCGATACGCAGTATTTT.